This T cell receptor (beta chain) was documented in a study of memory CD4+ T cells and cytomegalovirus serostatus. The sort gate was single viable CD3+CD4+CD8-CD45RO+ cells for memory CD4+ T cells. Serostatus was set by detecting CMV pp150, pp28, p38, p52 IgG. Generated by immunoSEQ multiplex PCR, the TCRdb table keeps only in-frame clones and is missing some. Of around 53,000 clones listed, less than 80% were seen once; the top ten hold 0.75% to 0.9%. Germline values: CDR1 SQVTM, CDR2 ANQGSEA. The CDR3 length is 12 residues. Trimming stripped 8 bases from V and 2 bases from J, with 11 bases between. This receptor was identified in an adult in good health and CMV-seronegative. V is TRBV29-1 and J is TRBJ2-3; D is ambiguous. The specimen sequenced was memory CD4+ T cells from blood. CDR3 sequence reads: CSTLMATDTQYF. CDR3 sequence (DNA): TGCAGCACCCTGATGGCCACAGATACGCAGTATTTT.